These T cell receptor beta chains were read from a single sample in a study of cytotoxic CD8 clonotypes in ibrutinib-treated CLL. Repertoires were generated with immunoSEQ multiplex PCR, while TCRdb's copy carries only in-frame clones and drops some. The sample includes 200,000 to 250,000 clones, 65% to 80% seen only once; the top ten take about 6.4%. The specimen comprised PBMCs, sampled after 12 months of ibrutinib treatment. All receptors come from a human donor with chronic lymphocytic leukemia. CDR3s include the opening cysteine and the closing phenylalanine or tryptophan. Each record gives: V gene, clone size, J gene, D gene, CDR3 protein, CDR3 DNA. A D gene is named only where the DNA matches it firmly. A row's size may be missing; if present it is once, few, many or a size class.

TRBV5-1	NA	TRBJ2-7	TRBD1	CASRAQGALINEQYF	TGCGCCAGCAGAGCACAGGGGGCGCTTATTAACGAGCAGTACTTC
TRBV4-3	NA	TRBJ2-7	TRBD1	CASSQGTGLAYEQYF	TGCGCCAGCAGCCAAGGGACAGGGTTGGCCTACGAGCAGTACTTC
TRBV4-3	many	TRBJ2-1	NA	CASSQSLANEQFF	TGCGCCAGCAGCCAGTCACTAGCCAATGAGCAGTTCTTC
TRBV27	NA	TRBJ1-2	TRBD1	CASNLKAGTGTIGYTF	TGTGCCAGCAACCTGAAAGCCGGGACAGGGACGATTGGCTACACCTTC
TRBV4-1	NA	TRBJ2-1	TRBD2	CASSQGSLAGSQNEQFF	TGCGCCAGCAGCCAAGGTTCTCTAGCGGGGAGCCAAAATGAGCAGTTCTTC
TRBV11-2	NA	TRBJ1-2	NA	CASRSSEGPPMIYGYTF	TGTGCCAGCAGAAGCTCGGAGGGACCCCCTATGATCTATGGCTACACCTTC
TRBV28	once	TRBJ1-1	TRBD1	CASSWSKTGVNTEAFF	TGTGCCAGCAGTTGGTCCAAGACAGGGGTGAACACTGAAGCTTTCTTT
TRBV5-1	NA	TRBJ2-3	NA	CASSYRSDTQYF	TGCGCCAGCAGTTATCGGTCAGATACGCAGTATTTT
TRBV27	NA	TRBJ2-7	TRBD1	CASSPTGGLIYEQYF	TGTGCCAGCTCGCCGACAGGGGGCTTGATCTACGAGCAGTACTTC
TRBV4-1	few	TRBJ1-1	NA	CASSLAGGRTEAFF	TGCGCCAGCAGCCTGGCAGGAGGACGCACTGAAGCTTTCTTT
TRBV28	NA	TRBJ1-2	NA	CASSLSFSYGYTF	TGTGCCAGCAGTTTATCCTTCAGTTATGGCTACACCTTC
TRBV30	NA	TRBJ2-1	NA	CAWSRGDHSYNEQFF	TGTGCCTGGAGTAGGGGTGATCACTCCTACAATGAGCAGTTCTTC
TRBV9	few	TRBJ1-3	TRBD1	CASSVAGTGGGNTIYF	TGTGCCAGCAGCGTAGCCGGGACAGGGGGTGGAAACACCATATATTTT
TRBV5-1	NA	TRBJ2-4	NA	CASSLWGPQNIQYF	TGCGCCAGCAGCTTGTGGGGTCCCCAAAACATTCAGTACTTC
TRBV11-2	NA	TRBJ2-2	NA	CASSVGGQGGELFF	TGTGCCAGCAGCGTAGGGGGGCAGGGCGGGGAGCTGTTTTTT
TRBV6-1	NA	TRBJ2-1	NA	CASRGQREPWNEQFF	TGTGCCAGCAGGGGACAGCGGGAGCCTTGGAATGAGCAGTTCTTC
TRBV2	few	TRBJ2-2	TRBD2	CASRLESSGGGGELFF	TGTGCCAGCAGGCTAGAGTCTAGCGGGGGTGGCGGGGAGCTGTTTTTT
TRBV10-3	NA	TRBJ2-3	NA	CAISEQGTDTQYF	TGTGCCATCAGTGAGCAGGGCACAGATACGCAGTATTTT
TRBV5-6	NA	TRBJ2-7	TRBD2	CASSLSRLATHEQYF	TGTGCCAGCAGCTTGTCTCGACTAGCAACCCACGAGCAGTACTTC
TRBV7-9	NA	TRBJ1-1	NA	CASSLSGTGNTEAFF	TGTGCCAGCAGCTTATCTGGGACGGGGAACACTGAAGCTTTCTTT
TRBV29-1	few	TRBJ2-1	TRBD2	CSVGLAGGVNEQFF	TGCAGCGTCGGACTAGCGGGAGGGGTCAATGAGCAGTTCTTC
TRBV9	NA	TRBJ2-7	NA	CASASDHSYEQYF	TGTGCCAGCGCCTCAGACCACTCCTACGAGCAGTACTTC
TRBV28	once	TRBJ2-7	NA	CASSFGGDRTQYF	TGTGCCAGCAGTTTCGGGGGGGACAGGACGCAGTACTTC
TRBV12-5	NA	TRBJ1-1	NA	CASGLEGIDTEAFF	TGTGCTAGTGGCCTGGAGGGGATCGACACTGAAGCTTTCTTT
TRBV4-1	NA	TRBJ2-1	TRBD2	CASSQEPGLAGGWGEQFF	TGCGCCAGCAGCCAAGAACCGGGACTAGCGGGGGGCTGGGGTGAGCAGTTCTTC
TRBV10-3	NA	TRBJ2-1	NA	CAISGLGMREVIEQFF	TGTGCCATCAGTGGCCTGGGCATGCGTGAGGTGATTGAGCAGTTCTTC
TRBV28	NA	TRBJ2-5	NA	CASSLYPGRGLETQYF	TGTGCCAGCAGTTTATACCCGGGAAGGGGCCTAGAGACCCAGTACTTC